The count of the clone carrying this T cell receptor beta chain is one. Germline CDR1 reads SGHRS; CDR2 reads YFSETQ. V lost 0 bases and J lost 4; bases outside the gene matches: 5. CDR3 length: 16 amino acids. Libraries were prepared by immunoSEQ multiplex PCR; TCRdb keeps only in-frame clonotypes and omits some of them. The table includes 200,000 to 250,000 clones, roughly nine tenths detected once. This entry is derived from a study of blood T cell repertoires in COVID-19. J is TRBJ1-2 and V is TRBV5-1; 11 bases are shared with TRBD1. The receptor comes from a woman younger than 35 in a cohort exposed to, infected with or recovered from COVID-19 (not recorded which). Sequences were obtained from PBMCs or T cells enriched from blood (not recorded which). The CDR3 DNA sequence: TGCGCCAGCAGCTTGGATCCCGGGACAGGGGGCTATGGCTACACCTTC. Its translation is CASSLDPGTGGYGYTF. Looking up the rest from reference TRBV5-1 and TRBJ1-2 gives the full variable domain: KAGVTQTPRYLIKTRGQQVTLSCSPISGHRSVSWYQQTPGQGLQFLFEYFSETQRNKGNFPGRFSGRQFSNSRSEMNVSTLELGDSALYLCASSLDPGTGGYGYTFGSGTRLTVV.